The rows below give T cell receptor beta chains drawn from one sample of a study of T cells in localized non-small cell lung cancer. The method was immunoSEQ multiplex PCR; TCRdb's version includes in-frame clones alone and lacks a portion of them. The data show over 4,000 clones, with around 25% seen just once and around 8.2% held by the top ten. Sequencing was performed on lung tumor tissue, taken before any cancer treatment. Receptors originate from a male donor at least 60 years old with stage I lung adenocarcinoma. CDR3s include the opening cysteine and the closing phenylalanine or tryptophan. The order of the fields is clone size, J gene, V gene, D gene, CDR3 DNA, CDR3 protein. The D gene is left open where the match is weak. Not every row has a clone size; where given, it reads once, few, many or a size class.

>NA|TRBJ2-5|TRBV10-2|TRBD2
TGCGCCAGCAGCCCGGGACTAGCGGGGGTGGAGACCCAGTACTTC
CASSPGLAGVETQYF
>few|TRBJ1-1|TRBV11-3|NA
TGTGCCAGCAGCTTAGGTCTAGCACACACTGAAGCTTTCTTT
CASSLGLAHTEAFF
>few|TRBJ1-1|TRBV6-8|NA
TGTGCCAGCAGTCTCGCTTTCCAAATGAACACTGAAGCTTTCTTT
CASSLAFQMNTEAFF
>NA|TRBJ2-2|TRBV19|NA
TGTGCCAGTAGTCTTGGGGTTGGCACCGGGGAGCTGTTTTTT
CASSLGVGTGELFF
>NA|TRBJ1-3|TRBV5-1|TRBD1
TGCGCCAGCAGCTTAACCGGGACAGGGGCCGACACCATATATTTT
CASSLTGTGADTIYF
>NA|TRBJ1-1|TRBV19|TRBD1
TGTGCCAGTCGACCCGGGACAGGGCGAAGGACTGAAGCTTTCTTT
CASRPGTGRRTEAFF
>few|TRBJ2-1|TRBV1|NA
TGCGCCAGCAGCCTTAGCGGGGGGGCTTATGATGAGCAGTTCTTC
CASSLSGGAYDEQFF
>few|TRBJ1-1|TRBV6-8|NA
TGTGCCAGCAGTTACTCGCGAGGCCCGGGCACTGAAGCTTTCTTT
CASSYSRGPGTEAFF
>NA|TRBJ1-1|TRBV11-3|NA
TGTGCCAGCAGCTCTGTGAGGGTTGGGTTGAACACTGAAGCTTTCTTT
CASSSVRVGLNTEAFF
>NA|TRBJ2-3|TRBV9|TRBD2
TGTGCCAGCAGCGCCCCGGGACTAGCGGTCACAGATACGCAGTATTTT
CASSAPGLAVTDTQYF
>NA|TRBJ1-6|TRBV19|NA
TGTGCCAGTAGTCGCCGCGAGCTGGATTCACCCCTCCACTTT
CASSRRELDSPLHF
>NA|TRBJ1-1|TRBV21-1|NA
TGTGCCAGCACCCTGGGGGGCACTGAAGCTTTCTTT
CASTLGGTEAFF
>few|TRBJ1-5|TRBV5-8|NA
TGTGCCAGCAGCTTAGATCTCAATCAGCCCCAGCATTTT
CASSLDLNQPQHF
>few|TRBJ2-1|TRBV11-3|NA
TGTGCCAGCACCCACCGGGGGGCGCAATACAATGAGCAGTTCTTC
CASTHRGAQYNEQFF
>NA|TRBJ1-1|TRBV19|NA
TGTGCCAGTATAGGGAGCAGGGAAGAAGGCATGAACACTGAAGCTTTCTTT
CASIGSREEGMNTEAFF
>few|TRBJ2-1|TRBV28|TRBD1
TGTGCCAGCAGTTCGAGTAGCGTCGGGACAGGGGGCTACAATGAGCAGTTCTTC
CASSSSSVGTGGYNEQFF
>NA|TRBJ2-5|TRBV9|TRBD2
TGTGCCAGCAGCCTTCAGCTGACTAGCGAGACCCAGTACTTC
CASSLQLTSETQYF
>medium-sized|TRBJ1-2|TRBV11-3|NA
TGTGCCAGCAGCTTGACCAGGGCATTCTATGGCTACACCTTC
CASSLTRAFYGYTF
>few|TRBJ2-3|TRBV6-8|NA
TGTGCCAGCAGTTATCAAGCGACTGTTATCGATACGCAGTATTTT
CASSYQATVIDTQYF
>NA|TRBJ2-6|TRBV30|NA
TGTGCCTGGAGTTTTGGGGTACCCGGGGCCAACGTCCTGACTTTC
CAWSFGVPGANVLTF
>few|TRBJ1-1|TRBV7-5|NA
TGTGCCAGCAGCTTAAATCCCGCAGGCAACACTGAAGCTTTCTTT
CASSLNPAGNTEAFF
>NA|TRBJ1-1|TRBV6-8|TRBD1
TGTGCCAGCAGATACACGACAGGGCCGGTGAACACTGAAGCTTTCTTT
CASRYTTGPVNTEAFF
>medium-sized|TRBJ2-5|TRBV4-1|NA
TGCGCCAGCAGCCGAGAAAGGACGGGTGGAGAGACCCAGTACTTC
CASSRERTGGETQYF
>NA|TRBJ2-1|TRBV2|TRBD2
TGTGCCAGCAGTGACTGGGGGGGAGAGCAGTTCTTC
CASSDWGGEQFF
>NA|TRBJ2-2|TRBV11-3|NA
TGTGCCAGCAGCTTCTCCCCAACGAACACCGGGGAGCTGTTTTTT
CASSFSPTNTGELFF
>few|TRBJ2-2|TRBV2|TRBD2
TGTGCCAGCAGAGATAGCGGGGCGAACACCGGGGAGCTGTTTTTT
CASRDSGANTGELFF
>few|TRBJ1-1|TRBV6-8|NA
TGTGCCAGCCGCCCCAGACACGTGAACACTGAAGCTTTCTTT
CASRPRHVNTEAFF
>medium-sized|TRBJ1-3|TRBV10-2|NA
TGCGCCAGCAGGGAAGAGCGGTCTGGAAACACCATATATTTT
CASREERSGNTIYF
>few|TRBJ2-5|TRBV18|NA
TGTGCCAGCTCATTGGACTGGAGGAAAGAGACCCAGTACTTC
CASSLDWRKETQYF
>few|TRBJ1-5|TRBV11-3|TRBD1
TGTGCCAGCAGCTTGGGACAGGCGAATCAGCCCCAGCATTTT
CASSLGQANQPQHF
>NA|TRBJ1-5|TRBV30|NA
TGTGCCTGGAGTGTACAAGGGGATCAGCCCCAGCATTTT
CAWSVQGDQPQHF
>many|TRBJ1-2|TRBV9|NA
TGTGCCAGCACCCTTGGCCCCCTAGATGGCTACACCTTC
CASTLGPLDGYTF
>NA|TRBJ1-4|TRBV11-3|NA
TGTGCCAGCAGCCCTTACAGGGAGAATGAAAAACTGTTTTTT
CASSPYRENEKLFF
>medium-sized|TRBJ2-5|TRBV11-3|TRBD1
TGTGCCAGCAGCGTTAGACAGGGGGTGGAGACCCAGTACTTC
CASSVRQGVETQYF
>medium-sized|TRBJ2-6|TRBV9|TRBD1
TGTGCCAGCCACGACATAGGCCAGGGGGTCGCTGGGGCCAACGTCCTGACTTTC
CASHDIGQGVAGANVLTF
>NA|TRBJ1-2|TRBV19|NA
TGTGCCAGTAGTATATTGGCCAACTATGGCTACACCTTC
CASSILANYGYTF
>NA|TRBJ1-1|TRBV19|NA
TGTGCCAGTAGTATAAGGCAGCGAGCGGACACTGAAGCTTTCTTT
CASSIRQRADTEAFF
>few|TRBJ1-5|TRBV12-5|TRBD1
TGTGCTAGTGGGCAACAGGGGGCCGGTTATAGCAATCAGCCCCAGCATTTT
CASGQQGAGYSNQPQHF
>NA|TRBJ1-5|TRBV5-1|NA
TGCGCCAGCAGCCCTGGGGTCGGTAGCAATCAGCCCCAGCATTTT
CASSPGVGSNQPQHF
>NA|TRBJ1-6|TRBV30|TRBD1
TGTGCCTGGAGTGTCGTGACAGGGCGAAATTCACCCCTCCACTTT
CAWSVVTGRNSPLHF
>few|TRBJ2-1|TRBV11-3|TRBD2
TGTGCCAGCAGCCCATTTACCCGGACTAGCGGGTCCAATGAGCAGTTCTTC
CASSPFTRTSGSNEQFF
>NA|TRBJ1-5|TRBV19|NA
TGTGCCAGTAACCCCTCAGGGACTCAGCCCCAGCATTTT
CASNPSGTQPQHF
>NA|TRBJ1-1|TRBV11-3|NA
TGTGCCAGCAGCGCACAGGGCGGGATCACTGAAGCTTTCTTT
CASSAQGGITEAFF
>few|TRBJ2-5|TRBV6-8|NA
TGTGCCAGCATCGACAGCCAAGAGACCCAGTACTTC
CASIDSQETQYF
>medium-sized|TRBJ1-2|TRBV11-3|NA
TGTGCCAGCAGCCGATCGAAAGGGGGTTGGGAAGGCTACACCTTC
CASSRSKGGWEGYTF
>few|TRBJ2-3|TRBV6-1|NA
TGTGCCATCAGTGAAGAGGAGTCGAATACGCAGTATTTT
CAISEEESNTQYF